The present T cell receptor (beta chain) was sequenced within a study of blood T cell repertoires in COVID-19 (dated by TCRdb to the early 2020s). Looking at the study overall: Samples covering the acute and convalescent phases of COVID-19 were provided by collaborators in the United States, Italy and Spain. The dataset comprised deeply sampled blood TCRbeta repertoires from subjects exposed to, actively infected with, or recovered from COVID-19. Where available, HLA class I and class II types were obtained from metadata supplied by the sample provider rather than from assay-based typing. The samples were drawn from two sources: the first 160 participants of the ongoing ImmuneRACE study, and over 950 subjects contributed by 6 global collaborators. The repertoires were released in a freely available public database meant as a resource for research on the immune response to SARS-CoV-2. The material from the prospective study consisted of cDNA or gDNA derived from T cells, B-cell-depleted T cells, or PBMCs. Nearly every sample came with metadata listing a de-identified subject ID, COVID-19 status, age in years and sex.

Collaborating institutions collected whole blood in K2EDTA tubes following their own protocols. For TCRbeta analysis, collaborators shipped samples as frozen whole blood, isolated PBMCs, or DNA extracted from either of those sample types. In this sample, this clone turned up once. Its binding antigen is unknown. Nothing much larger sits one base from this clone, and base qualities are not available. On the study overall, not on this receptor specifically: Clinical and demographic metadata were provided uncurated, with the amount varying by source and participant.

There are 16 amino acids in the CDR3, from cysteine to phenylalanine inclusive. Just the 48-base CDR3 DNA is kept, in frame starting at base 1. Germline trimming amounts to 8 bases on V and 4 bases on J, with 15 as the count of junction bases outside the gene matches. From a lookup of the germline V gene (reference sequence), CDR1 and CDR2 are SEHNR and FQNEAQ. The immunoSEQ Assay, a bias-controlled multiplex PCR, was used to amplify TCRbeta CDR3 regions from genomic DNA. The paper's data handling went like this. The number of nucleated cells in each sample was estimated by amplification of reference gene primers within the assay. To quantify the absolute abundance of each unique TCRbeta CDR3 rearrangement, sequence reads were collapsed and filtered. For each sample, productive Simpson clonality was calculated by taking the square root of Simpson's diversity index across productive rearrangements. TCRdb mirrors the immuneACCESS table, restricted to in-frame sequences. Some clones are absent from its copies; in checked studies, under half trace to an unresolved V gene, and the reason for the others is unknown. V and J calls and clone size follow that table, whereas D and trimming were derived from the DNA. The sample contains roughly 130,000 clones, about 84% of them found a single time. The top ten hold roughly an eighth of the sample.

Sequences were obtained from peripheral blood. This clonotype originated in a woman aged 55 to 70 with acute or convalescent COVID-19. Recombination joined TRBV7-9 with TRBJ2-3; TRBD2 lines up with 7 middle nucleotides. The sequence in DNA is TGTGCCAGCGCACCTTGGGGGGGAGGGCAGGCAGATACGCAGTATTTT. It translates as CASAPWGGGQADTQYF.